Detailed here is one T cell receptor (beta chain). These data originate in a study of blood T cell repertoires in COVID-19. About the study: Sites in the United States, Italy and Spain provided acute and convalescent COVID-19 samples. T cells, B-cell-depleted T cells, or PBMCs provided the cDNA or gDNA that served as material.

Methods used by the authors: Reference gene primers were amplified, and this amplification served to estimate nucleated cell counts. Measured with immunoSEQ multiplex PCR; TCRdb has only the in-frame clones, and not every one. That table furnishes V, J and clone size, whereas the DNA furnished D and trimming. The table shows 90,000 to 100,000 clones, with less than 75% occurring only once. The V gene's germline CDR1 is SGDLS and CDR2 YYNGEE. CDR3 length equals 15 residues. Trimming shortened V by 0 bases and J by 7 bases, and 16 bases separated the two germline ends. The chain has TRBV9 and TRBJ2-5; a possible D gene is TRBD2 (5 bases). Sequences were obtained from peripheral blood. The TCR originated in an older woman in a cohort sampled during active or convalescent COVID-19. CDR3 protein: CASSVATEGIGTQYF. The DNA for the CDR3 is TGTGCCAGCAGCGTAGCTACCGAGGGCATCGGGACCCAGTACTTC.